The entry below describes one TCR beta chain. As yet, its antigen is unknown. Germline V CDR1 and CDR2: MNHNS, SASEGT. This CDR3 has 14 amino acids. The V segment lost 6 bases and the J segment 7 bases; nucleotides outside the gene matches: 9. These data are taken from a study of graft-versus-host responses after intestinal transplantation. Looking at the study overall: Recipients were all induced with anti-thymocyte globulin, then given tacrolimus and steroids for around three years.

Sequenced by immunoSEQ multiplex PCR; TCRdb stores in-frame clones only, minus some. Seen here are about 50,000 clones, 92% observed once, and the top ten hold 2.5%. Study results and limitations: Recipient bone marrow held GvH clones, some seen earlier in ileum or blood.

The rearrangement links TRBV6-1 to TRBJ1-5; 7 bases match TRBD1. Sequenced material: unstimulated CD4+ T cells sorted from spleen or lymph node cells, taken before transplant. The sequence derives from a human donor who was the organ donor for an intestinal transplant. The CDR3 is CASSRQGNGQPQHF. DNA of the CDR3: TGTGCCAGCAGCCGACAGGGTAATGGGCAGCCCCAGCATTTT.